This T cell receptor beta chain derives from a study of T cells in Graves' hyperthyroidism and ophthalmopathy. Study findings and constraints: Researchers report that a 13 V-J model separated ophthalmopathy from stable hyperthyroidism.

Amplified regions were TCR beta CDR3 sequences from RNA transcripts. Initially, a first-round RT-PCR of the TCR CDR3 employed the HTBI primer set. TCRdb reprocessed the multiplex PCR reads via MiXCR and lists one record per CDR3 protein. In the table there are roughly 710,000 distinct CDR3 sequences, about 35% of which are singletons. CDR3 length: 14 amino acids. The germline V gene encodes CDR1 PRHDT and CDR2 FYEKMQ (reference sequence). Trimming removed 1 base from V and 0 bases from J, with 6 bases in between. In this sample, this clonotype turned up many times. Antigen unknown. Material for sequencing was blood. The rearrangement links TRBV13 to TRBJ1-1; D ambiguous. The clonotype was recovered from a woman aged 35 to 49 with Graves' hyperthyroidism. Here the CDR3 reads CASSLVEMNTEAFF. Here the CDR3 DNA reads TGTGCCAGCAGCTTAGTTGAGATGAACACTGAAGCTTTCTTT. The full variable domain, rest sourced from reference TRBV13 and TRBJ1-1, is AAGVIQSPRHLIKEKRETATLKCYPIPRHDTVYWYQQGPGQDPQFLISFYEKMQSDKGSIPDRFSAQQFSDYHSELNMSSLELGDSALYFCASSLVEMNTEAFFGQGTRLTVV.